This T cell receptor (beta chain) is from a study of T cells after yellow fever vaccination (dated by TCRdb to between 2017 and 2020). About the study as a whole: Memory subsets (EM, EMRA, CM and Tscm) were sorted on a BD FACS Aria III using CD3, CD45RA, CCR7 and CD95 staining. The SMART-Seq v4 Ultra Low Input RNA kit was used to prepare libraries from fractions with low cell numbers. To follow T-cell clones before and after primary and booster YFV17D yellow fever vaccination, bulk TCR alpha and beta repertoires were sequenced over time. Two healthy male donors, one aged 18 to 30 and one aged 30 to 40 years, made up the cohort. Blood samples were taken at several timepoints before and after primary and secondary immunization, and bulk PBMC replicates and cell subsets were isolated. Memory subsets were sorted on days 0, 15 and 45 and at 18 months following primary vaccination, and on days 0, 15 and 45 following the 30-year booster.

Synthesis of TCR cDNA relied on 5'RACE template switching, a step that introduced a universal primer site along with unique molecular identifiers. cDNA synthesis was primed from both the TCR alpha and TCR beta constant segments. Library amplification used two PCR steps, and the second PCR step added sample barcodes and sequencing adapters. Sequencing of the libraries was done on either Illumina HiSeq 2500 (2x100 bp) or NovaSeq (2x150 bp). Per the original workflow: MIGEC handled demultiplexing of reads and collapsing into UMI consensus sequences, while MiXCR performed V(D)J alignment. Vaccine-responding clonotypes were defined with edgeR using replicate PBMC samples, requiring FDR below 0.01 and a log2 fold change above 5 up to day 15. CD4 or CD8 identity was assigned to each bulk clonotype according to whether the clonotype was present at higher abundance in the sequenced CD4 repertoire or the sequenced CD8 repertoire. Clonotype frequencies in memory subsets were weighted by FACS-sorted cell numbers to estimate each clone's distribution across memory phenotypes. TCRdb reprocessing: public reads trimmed at Q25 with fastp, clones called with MiXCR, in-frame beta chains kept. Entries that share a CDR3 protein sequence are merged under the most common genes and DNA. TCRdb's processing, not the authors', yielded these V and J calls. The sample records some 48,000 distinct CDR3 sequences, approximately 6.3% of which are singletons. More than 9% of the sample rests with the top ten.

Broader findings and caveats from the paper: After the booster, most clones that had expanded after primary vaccination were detected again (around 96% of CD4 and around 88% of CD8), suggesting broad maintenance of memory. Only a couple of donors were included in the study, so the extent to which the findings can be generalized is limited. A small fraction of clonotypes showed up in both the CD4 and CD8 compartments, probably as a result of convergent recombination. On day 0, almost all vaccine-responding clonotypes were below detection in the sorted memory subsets. FACS-sorted repertoires could contain abundant contaminating clonotypes from the bulk population, so computational filtering was required. Compared with the primary T-cell response, the secondary T-cell response was weaker but faster, peaking on day 5 rather than day 15.

Details on this clonotype: No clone much larger than this one lies a single base away; base qualities are absent.

The CDR3 measures 14 amino acids from cysteine to phenylalanine. Only the CDR3 DNA stays, 42 bases, in frame from base 1. V drops 8 bases and J drops 2 bases, leaving 16 bases in between. In the paper's terms, the treatment or condition label means: live attenuated yellow fever vaccine strain. PBMCs were isolated from peripheral blood using a standard Ficoll-Paque protocol. RNA from sorted memory subsets was extracted with the RNeasy Micro Kit. The receptor chain draws on TRBV12-3 or TRBV12-4 and TRBJ2-7; TRBD1 is possibly the D segment (6 matching bases). This receptor was identified in a man aged 30-40 years who received the YFV17D yellow fever vaccine. Sequencing was performed on PBMCs, either bulk or a sorted T-cell subset (CD4+, CD8+, memory, or dextramer-sorted; not recorded which), taken 45 days after the yellow fever booster vaccination. CDR3 region: CASSDYRETYEQYF. The DNA is TGTGCCAGCTCCGACTACAGGGAGACCTACGAGCAGTACTTC.